A single sample is the source of the 31 T cell receptor beta chains below, sequenced in a study of shared clonotypes between healthy human individuals. Here immunoSEQ multiplex PCR was the method, and the copy in TCRdb shows in-frame clones only, minus some. The sample contains roughly 570,000 clones, 95% to 98% of which appear only once. Naive CD8 populations comprised CD45RO-negative cells positively selected for CCR7, excluding terminally differentiated effector memory CD45RA+ cells. Sequencing was performed on naive CD8+ T cells sorted from blood. Receptors were obtained from a man aged 25 to 40 in good health.

This chain connects TRBV6-5 to TRBJ2-3; D not resolved. The V gene's germline CDR1 is MNHEY and CDR2 SVGAGI. This CDR3 has 15 residues. Trimming took off 0 bases at V and 5 bases at J, with 12 bases between the two ends. CDR3 coding DNA: TGTGCCAGCAGTTACTCGAAATGGGGTGGAGATACGCAGTATTTT. It specifies CASSYSKWGGDTQYF.

The chain links TRBV4-1 to TRBJ2-2; D possibly corresponds to TRBD2 (6 bases). Trimming pared 0 bases from V and 2 bases from J, leaving 10 bases between. This CDR3 contains 16 residues. Germline lookup yields CDR1 MGHRA and CDR2 YSYEKL. CDR3 residues: CASSQDVRGNTGELFF. CDR3 DNA: TGCGCCAGCAGCCAAGATGTGCGGGGAAACACCGGGGAGCTGTTTTTT.

J is TRBJ2-7 and V is TRBV6-5, with D unresolved. Trimming shortened V by 0 bases and J by 2 bases, and 5 bases separated the two germline ends. The CDR3 is 13 residues long. From germline, CDR1 is MNHEY and CDR2 SVGAGI. The CDR3 protein is CASSYSIAYEQYF. CDR3 DNA sequence: TGTGCCAGCAGTTACTCGATTGCCTACGAGCAGTACTTC.

The rearrangement uses TRBV25-1 and TRBJ2-2, with 13 nucleotides matching TRBD2. CDR3 length equals 15 residues. CDR1 and CDR2 from the germline V gene are MGHDK and SYGVNS. J gave up 7 bases and V 8 bases, and 7 bases lay outside the gene matches. CDR3 bases: TGTGCCAGCTTAGGACTAGCGGGAGAAAGCGGGGAGCTGTTTTTT. The encoded protein is CASLGLAGESGELFF.

The J gene is TRBJ2-1, the V gene TRBV11-2; D remains ambiguous. The CDR3 loop spans 12 amino acids. CDR1 and CDR2 from the germline V gene are SGHAT and FQNNGV. V lost 5 bases to trimming and J lost 4 bases, with 6 bases between them. The CDR3 sequence is CASSPLYNEQFF. CDR3 coding DNA: TGTGCCAGCAGCCCCTTATACAATGAGCAGTTCTTC.

The chain carries TRBV29-1 and TRBJ2-2; perhaps TRBD2 as D (5 bases). The CDR3 spans 14 residues. Germline V gene lookup returns CDR1 SQVTM and CDR2 ANQGSEA. V was cut by 6 bases and J by 5 bases, with 16 bases left in between. CDR3 in amino acids: CSVVVMGGTGELFF. In DNA form, the CDR3 reads TGCAGCGTAGTCGTCATGGGCGGGACCGGGGAGCTGTTTTTT.

The chain carries TRBV7-8 and TRBJ1-1; 10 nucleotides line up with TRBD1. This CDR3 has 15 residues. Germline values: CDR1 SGHVS, CDR2 FQNEAQ. The V gene end was trimmed by 5 bases and the J gene end by 6 bases; junction bases not matched to a gene: 9. CDR3 DNA: TGTGCCAGCAGCGCGATGACAGGGGGCCAATCTGAAGCTTTCTTT. It translates to CASSAMTGGQSEAFF.

The chain uses TRBV2 and TRBJ1-1; 7 positions agree with TRBD1. This CDR3 comprises 14 residues. Losses at the gene ends were 6 bases for V and 0 bases for J; bases not matched to a gene: 4. Germline V CDR1 and CDR2: SNHLY, FYNNEI. In DNA form, the CDR3 reads TGTGCCAGCAGGGGGACAGACATGAACACTGAAGCTTTCTTT. As protein: CASRGTDMNTEAFF.

The V and J genes are TRBV5-1 and TRBJ2-7, with D maybe TRBD2 (6 bases). Trimming pared 5 bases from V and 3 bases from J, leaving 18 bases between. The CDR3 length is 15 residues. The germline gives CDR1 SGHRS, CDR2 YFSETQ. CDR3 amino acids: CASRRSRDFLYEQYF. The CDR3 region has the DNA TGCGCCAGCAGACGCTCCCGGGACTTCCTCTACGAGCAGTACTTC.

V is TRBV28 and J is TRBJ2-1; D remains unclear. The germline gives CDR1 MDHEN, CDR2 SYDVKM. V was clipped by 4 bases and J by 2 bases, with 15 bases between them. This CDR3 spans 16 amino acids. This CDR3 reads CASSSARDSTYNEQFF. CDR3 nucleotides: TGTGCCAGCAGTTCCGCCCGAGACTCAACCTACAATGAGCAGTTCTTC.

The chain uses TRBV7-2 and TRBJ2-2, with TRBD2 identical over 14 bases. Germline assignment: CDR1 SGHTA and CDR2 FQGNSA. The trim removed 2 bases at V and 7 bases at J, leaving 6 bases unmatched. The CDR3 totals 17 residues. In DNA, the CDR3 is TGTGCCAGCAGCTTACCGGGACTAGCGGGAGCATACGGGGAGCTGTTTTTT. Translating gives CASSLPGLAGAYGELFF.

The chain joins TRBV25-1 to TRBJ1-2; a possible D gene is TRBD1 (5 bases). V was cut by 3 bases and J by 8 bases, with 16 bases left in between. Germline CDR1 reads MGHDK; CDR2 reads SYGVNS. There are 14 residues in the CDR3. The CDR3 sequence is CASSESGTSGGYTF. The CDR3 bases are TGTGCCAGCAGTGAGTCCGGGACCTCGGGGGGCTACACCTTC.

The J gene is TRBJ2-7, the V gene TRBV19; D possibly corresponds to TRBD2 (5 bases). The germline V gene has CDR1 LNHDA and CDR2 SQIVND (reference sequence). V was shortened by 6 bases and J by 2 bases, with 11 bases between the two germline ends. This CDR3 is 13 amino acids long. In nucleotides, the CDR3 is TGTGCCAGTAGCTTCGGACTGACCTACGAGCAGTACTTC. Its translation is CASSFGLTYEQYF. The full variable domain, with the rest looked up from reference TRBV19 and TRBJ2-7, is DGGITQSPKYLFRKEGQNVTLSCEQNLNHDAMYWYRQDPGQGLRLIYYSQIVNDFQKGDIAEGYSVSREKKESFPLTVTSAQKNPTAFYLCASSFGLTYEQYFGPGTRLTVT.

The J gene is TRBJ2-1, the V gene TRBV5-1; the D is unclear. From germline, CDR1 is SGHRS and CDR2 YFSETQ. Trimming removed 0 bases from V and 5 bases from J, with 9 bases in between. The CDR3 consists of 14 residues. The CDR3, as DNA: TGCGCCAGCAGCTTGGGGTCCGGGCACAATGAGCAGTTCTTC. Protein: CASSLGSGHNEQFF.

V usage is TRBV19 and J usage is TRBJ2-1; D gene unclear. The CDR3 is 12 amino acids. Germline CDR1 and CDR2: LNHDA and SQIVND (reference sequence). V lost 5 bases to trimming and J lost 5 bases, with 7 bases between them. In DNA, the CDR3 is TGTGCCAGTAGTTTCCGCCACAATGAGCAGTTCTTC. This translates into CASSFRHNEQFF.

The chain employs TRBV30 and TRBJ2-4; tentatively, D is TRBD2 (6 bases). Trimming pared 1 base from V and 2 bases from J, leaving 9 bases between. Germline V CDR1 and CDR2: GTSNPN, SVGIG (reference sequence). This CDR3 has 14 residues. The CDR3 DNA follows: TGTGCCTGGAGTGACGGGAGAACCAAAAACATTCAGTACTTC. It codes for CAWSDGRTKNIQYF.

V and J are TRBV5-1 and TRBJ2-1; TRBD2 matches at 9 bases. The CDR3 runs to 17 residues. Germline lookup yields CDR1 SGHRS and CDR2 YFSETQ. The ends lost 3 bases at V and 2 bases at J; junction bases unmatched: 9. CDR3 sequence (DNA): TGCGCCAGCAGCTACCCGCCTAGCGGGACCACCTACAATGAGCAGTTCTTC. This codes for CASSYPPSGTTYNEQFF.

V is TRBV7-6 and J is TRBJ1-4, with D possibly being TRBD1 (5 bases). V was clipped by 1 base and J by 0 bases, with 9 bases between them. CDR3 length: 16 amino acids. The germline V gene encodes CDR1 SGHVS and CDR2 FNYEAQ. The CDR3 sequence is CASSLDGQTTNEKLFF. The CDR3 nucleotides are TGTGCCAGCAGCTTAGATGGACAAACAACTAATGAAAAACTGTTTTTT.

The J gene is TRBJ2-1, the V gene TRBV18, with D perhaps TRBD1 or TRBD2 (5 bases each). Germline lookup yields CDR1 KGHSH and CDR2 LQKENI. The CDR3 runs to 14 residues. Trimming took 6 bases from V and 8 from J, leaving 17 bases between them. The CDR3 DNA sequence: TGTGCCAGCTCGCTAGGTGTGGGGGATGATGAGCAGTTCTTC. This sequence encodes CASSLGVGDDEQFF.

The V call is TRBV23-1, the J call TRBJ2-2; D unclear. TRBV23-1 is identified as an open reading frame with a role that is uncertain. Trimming took 2 bases from V and 9 from J, leaving 7 bases between them. The CDR3 runs 12 residues. The DNA for the CDR3 is TGCGCCAGCAGTCAACCCCTCCGGGAGCTGTTTTTT. It codes for CASSQPLRELFF.

About this clone itself: The sample holds other DNA sequences that translate to the same CDR3. The rearrangement uses TRBV7-6 and TRBJ2-1; the D is unclear. The germline gives CDR1 SGHVS, CDR2 FNYEAQ. This CDR3 spans 13 amino acids. V dropped 8 bases and J dropped 0 bases, with 8 bases sitting between them. CDR3 sequence: CASRQSSYNEQFF. The DNA for the CDR3 is TGTGCCAGCCGCCAGAGCTCCTACAATGAGCAGTTCTTC.

The V gene is TRBV7-8, the J gene TRBJ2-1; D is ambiguous. Between the trimmed V and J ends, which lost 1 base and 3 bases, there was a span of 10 bases. The CDR3 consists of 15 residues. Germline V gives CDR1 SGHVS, CDR2 FQNEAQ. DNA for the CDR3: TGTGCCAGCAGCTTAGGGTCGACTCTCTACAATGAGCAGTTCTTC. Encoded protein: CASSLGSTLYNEQFF.

The gene calls are TRBV5-5 and TRBJ2-5, with D maybe TRBD1 (6 bases). Trimming cost V 1 base and J 3 bases, with 16 bases left between them. CDR1 is SGHKS, CDR2 YYEKEE, per germline (reference sequence). The CDR3 covers 16 residues. The CDR3 sequence is CASSLSGVSGKETQYF. The CDR3 DNA reads as TGTGCCAGCAGCTTGTCAGGGGTCTCGGGCAAAGAGACCCAGTACTTC.

The genes are TRBV15 and TRBJ2-5; 9 bases match TRBD2. Trimming removed 0 bases from V and 5 bases from J; junction bases left unmatched: 16. The CDR3 is 19 amino acids. Germline V lookup: CDR1 LNHNV, CDR2 YYDKDF (reference sequence). The CDR3 DNA reads as TGTGCCACCAGCAGAGACCTAGCGGGGAGAGCGGGAGATCCCGAGACCCAGTACTTC. This encodes CATSRDLAGRAGDPETQYF.

This clone was seen just once. The rearrangement links TRBV7-6 to TRBJ2-1; tentatively, D is TRBD1 (5 bases). CDR3 size: 12 residues. Trimming shortened V by 5 bases and J by 3 bases, and 5 bases separated the two germline ends. The germline V gene encodes CDR1 SGHVS and CDR2 FNYEAQ. In DNA, the CDR3 is TGTGCCAGCAGCGACAGCTACAATGAGCAGTTCTTC. It encodes CASSDSYNEQFF.

The chain is built from TRBV11-2 and TRBJ2-2; 10 bases are shared with TRBD2. Germline-derived CDR1 and CDR2 are SGHAT and FQNNGV. The CDR3 has 15 amino acids. Trimming cost V 5 bases and J 6 bases; bases outside gene matches: 6. The CDR3 loop is CASSTLSGRPGELFF. The CDR3 DNA is TGTGCCAGCAGCACACTTAGCGGGAGGCCCGGGGAGCTGTTTTTT.

The rearrangement joins TRBV28 to TRBJ1-2; possibly TRBD1 for D (5 bases). V was shortened by 5 bases and J by 3 bases, with 19 bases between the two germline ends. This CDR3 has 16 residues. Per the germline V gene, CDR1 is MDHEN and CDR2 is SYDVKM. The DNA of the CDR3 is TGTGCCAGCAGTCCACTGTCCAGGGACCTCGACTATGGCTACACCTTC. Translating gives CASSPLSRDLDYGYTF.

J is TRBJ2-7 and V is TRBV7-2, with D perhaps TRBD1 or TRBD2 (5 bases each). Germline values: CDR1 SGHTA, CDR2 FQGNSA. The CDR3 length is 16 residues. Trimming removed 2 bases at V and 4 bases at J, with 18 bases between. In DNA, the CDR3 is TGTGCCAGCAGCTTAAGACCCGGGACGGCCTATTACGAGCAGTACTTC. Encoded protein: CASSLRPGTAYYEQYF.

The rearrangement links TRBV13 to TRBJ2-2, with D perhaps matching TRBD1 (7 bases). The CDR3 sequence is 15 residues long. V lost 4 bases, J lost 5 bases, and 14 bases lay in between. The germline V gene encodes CDR1 PRHDT and CDR2 FYEKMQ (reference sequence). As DNA, the CDR3 is TGTGCCAGCAGCTACCAGGGGGGTGGTACCGGGGAGCTGTTTTTT. Its translation is CASSYQGGGTGELFF.

The CDR3 protein is CASRTVGPAYEQYF. CDR3 bases: TGTGCCAGCCGAACGGTGGGCCCCGCCTACGAGCAGTACTTC. This chain joins TRBV27 and TRBJ2-7; D uncertain. Trimming took off 8 bases at V and 2 bases at J, with 16 bases between the two ends. CDR3 length equals 14 residues. Germline-derived CDR1 and CDR2 are MNHEY and SMNVEV (reference sequence).

The rearrangement uses TRBV29-1 and TRBJ2-2, with TRBD2 matching 10 bases. V shed 3 bases and J 5 bases; nucleotides not matched to a gene: 9. The V gene's germline CDR1 is SQVTM and CDR2 ANQGSEA. The CDR3 consists of 16 residues. The chain's CDR3 is CSVDGASGSQTGELFF. The CDR3 nucleotides are TGCAGCGTTGATGGGGCTAGCGGGAGTCAAACCGGGGAGCTGTTTTTT.